This T cell receptor (beta chain) was captured in a study of CD8 T cells in Susac syndrome (dated 2019 in TCRdb). For the wider study: Repertoire sequencing was used to test whether CD8+ T cell activation and differentiation in Susac syndrome was antigen driven. The clonality of the CD8+ T cell repertoire was compared across 12 healthy donors, roughly 14 Susac syndrome patients and 15 multiple sclerosis patients. Study-wide conclusions, independent of this receptor: The number of individuals in the TCR sequencing and HLA analysis was acknowledged as relatively small.

Peripheral blood CD8+ and CD4+ T cells from healthy donors, Susac syndrome patients and multiple sclerosis patients were profiled by high-throughput TCR beta sequencing. The multiple sclerosis controls were treatment-naive patients who had stable or active relapsing-remitting disease and met the revised McDonald criteria. CD8+ TEMRA cells were enriched by FACS, while bulk CD8+ and CD4+ T cells were purified by magnetic negative isolation. Blood was collected in EDTA tubes and processed within 24 hours, with PBMCs isolated through density gradient centrifugation. PBMCs intended for TCR sequencing were frozen in liquid nitrogen and were later thawed in a 37 degrees C water bath. Purity of sorted or isolated CD4+, CD8+ and CD8+ TEMRA cells was at least 90%. Points on this clonotype: The specificity of this receptor is unknown. The sample holds no much larger clone one base away, and base qualities are not on file.

RNA was extracted with the RNeasy kit and 0.5 to 1 ug was reverse transcribed using random hexamers. TCR beta CDR3 regions were amplified with the immunoSEQ multiplex PCR assay covering 54 Vbeta and 13 Jbeta segments. To correct PCR amplification bias, a synthetic template baseline was used for both primer optimization and computational correction. In the paper's pipeline: Reads were annotated to V, D and J genes per IMGT and analyzed with immunoSEQ Analyzer, keeping only productive sequences. Clonality was computed as one minus Shannon entropy normalized by log2 of the number of productive unique sequences. For each patient and control, public and private clones were evaluated within the 100 most prevalent clones. Susac-specific clones were defined as absent from healthy and MS cohorts, 850 to 1,300 published viral clones and other ImmuneACCESS disease sequences. The public reads were quality trimmed at Q25 with fastp and then assembled into clones with MiXCR by TCRdb, keeping productive beta chains. Every distinct CDR3 protein forms one entry, paired with its most common genes and DNA. These V and J calls derive from TCRdb rather than the authors' analysis. Within this sample are about 200,000 distinct CDR3 sequences, with roughly 90% of them counted one time only. 0.1% to 0.15% of the sample goes to the ten largest clones.

Source material: CD8+ T cells from PBMCs. The sequence was collected from a human donor with multiple sclerosis.

The CDR3 reads CASSPGLAGRETQYF. The DNA sequence follows: TGTGCCAGCTCACCAGGGCTAGCGGGGCGAGAGACCCAGTACTTC. The chain uses TRBV18 and TRBJ2-5; 9 bases in the junction line up with TRBD2. Via the germline V gene, CDR1 is KGHSH and CDR2 LQKENI. Reading from cysteine to phenylalanine, the CDR3 counts 15 amino acids. The DNA shown is the 45-base CDR3, in frame from base 1. Ends trimmed: V by 2 bases, J by 4 bases; bases unmatched to a gene: 5.